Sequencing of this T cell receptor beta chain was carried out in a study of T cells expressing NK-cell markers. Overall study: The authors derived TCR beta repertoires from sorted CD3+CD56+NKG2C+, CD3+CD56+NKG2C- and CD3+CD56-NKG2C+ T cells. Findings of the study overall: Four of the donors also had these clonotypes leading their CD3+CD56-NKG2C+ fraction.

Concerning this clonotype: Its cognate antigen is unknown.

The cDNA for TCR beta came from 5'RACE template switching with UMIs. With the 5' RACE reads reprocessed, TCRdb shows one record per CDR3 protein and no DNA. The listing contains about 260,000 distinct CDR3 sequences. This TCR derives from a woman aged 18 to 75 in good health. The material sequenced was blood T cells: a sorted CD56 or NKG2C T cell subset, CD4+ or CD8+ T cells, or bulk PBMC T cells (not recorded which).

CDR3 amino acids: CASTIGLAGQETQYF. The chain couples TRBV12-3 or TRBV12-4 to TRBJ2-5; the TCRdb call, TRBD2, lacks DNA for checking. The CDR3 is 15 amino acids.